This T cell receptor (beta chain) was retrieved from a study of siplizumab effects on memory and regulatory T cells. V was shortened by 6 bases and J by 6 bases, with 14 bases between the two germline ends. The germline V gene has CDR1 MRHNA and CDR2 SNTAGT. The CDR3 extends over 14 amino acids. Method: immunoSEQ multiplex PCR; TCRdb's copy keeps in-frame clones and lacks some. The table includes roughly 26,000 clones, 80% to 90% detected once. A note on this clone: Its antigen is not identified.

Study results and caveats: Of the proliferating CD4+ or CD8+ clones, roughly 80-97% lacked a naive or memory phenotype that could be assigned. It seemed that naive T cells were more diverse than memory cells and were major contributors to the alloresponse.

The specimen was memory CD4+ T cells sorted from blood. The TCR comes from a human donor in good health. The gene calls are TRBV6-4 and TRBJ2-2, with a possible D match to TRBD1 (6 bases). CDR3 nucleotides: TGTGCCAGCAGACTTCTACAGGGATCCGGGGAGCTGTTTTTT. Residues: CASRLLQGSGELFF.